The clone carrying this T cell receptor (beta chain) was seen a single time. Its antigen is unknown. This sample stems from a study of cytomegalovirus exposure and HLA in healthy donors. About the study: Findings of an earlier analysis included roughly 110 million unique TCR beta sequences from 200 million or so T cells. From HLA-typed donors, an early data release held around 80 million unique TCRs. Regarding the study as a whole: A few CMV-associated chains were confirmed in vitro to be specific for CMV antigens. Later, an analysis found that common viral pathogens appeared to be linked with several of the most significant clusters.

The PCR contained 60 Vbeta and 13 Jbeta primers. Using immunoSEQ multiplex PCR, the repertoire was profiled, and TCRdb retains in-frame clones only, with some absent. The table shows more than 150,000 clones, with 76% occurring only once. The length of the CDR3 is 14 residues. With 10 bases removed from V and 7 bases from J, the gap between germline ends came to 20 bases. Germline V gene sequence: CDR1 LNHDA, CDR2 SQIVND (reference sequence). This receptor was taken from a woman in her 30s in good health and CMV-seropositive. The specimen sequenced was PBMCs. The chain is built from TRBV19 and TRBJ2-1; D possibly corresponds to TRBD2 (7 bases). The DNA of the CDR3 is TGTGCCACTCACCGCGGGGGCTCATTAAATGAGCAGTTCTTC. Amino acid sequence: CATHRGGSLNEQFF.